A selection of T cell receptor beta chains follows, all from one sample in a study of breast tumors, draining lymph nodes, adjacent tissues. One entry per CDR3 protein, called by TCRdb with MiXCR from the multiplex PCR reads. The data contain about 180,000 distinct CDR3 sequences, approximately 33% of them singletons. Input material: axillary lymph node tissue. These receptors originate from a female donor with breast cancer. Some clones in this sample may be carry-over from other donors' samples. Each CDR3 is given with its conserved first and last residue. The order of the fields is J gene, V gene, CDR3 length, CDR3 protein.

TRBJ1-2	TRBV29-1	11	CSVAGDTIILF
TRBJ1-2	TRBV19	18	CASSNPVAGGASRYGSTF
TRBJ2-7	TRBV4-2	16	CASSQTTSGGPYEQYF
TRBJ2-6	TRBV9	16	CASSPGDASGANALTF
TRBJ1-1	TRBV5-1	17	CASSLGGGGRMNTEAFF
TRBJ1-4	TRBV13	15	CASSLQGTGAEKLFF
TRBJ2-1	TRBV6-4	16	CASSRGTSGAYNEQFF
TRBJ1-4	TRBV18	17	CASSPPGRLVDNEKLFF
TRBJ2-3	TRBV5-1	18	CASSLELAGGRATDTQYF
TRBJ1-6	TRBV20-1	14	CSARTGGSYSPLHF
TRBJ2-7	TRBV6-1	17	CASSPRDISHLRHEQYF
TRBJ2-5	TRBV7-9	18	CARTFNLRAVLRAGHQYF
TRBJ1-1	TRBV7-7	17	CASSAILGEGGDTEAFF
TRBJ2-1	TRBV27	13	CASAALNYNEQFF
TRBJ1-5	TRBV19	15	CASTDPRGFGQPQHF
TRBJ2-7	TRBV12-5	13	CASGFGGLYEQYF
TRBJ1-6	TRBV7-2	15	CASSSSGVRGSPLHF
TRBJ2-1	TRBV2	16	CASSDVYRGIYNEQFF
TRBJ2-2	TRBV5-4	16	CASSLRGHSPTGELFF
TRBJ2-7	TRBV29-1	13	CSVEGWDSYEQYF
TRBJ2-1	TRBV11-3	13	CASSPEGRGEQFF
TRBJ2-1	TRBV12-3/TRBV12-4	12	CASSSEGYEQFF
TRBJ2-7	TRBV19	15	CASSIVGVMAYEQYF
TRBJ2-7	TRBV3-1	18	CASSQAPVVDRDPYEQYF
TRBJ1-3	TRBV7-2	17	CASSFGWGSLSGNTIYF
TRBJ2-7	TRBV15	14	CATSRDRGRHEQYF
TRBJ2-5	TRBV11-3	14	CTSSLGGGRETQYF
TRBJ2-7	TRBV5-5	13	CASTLTGSYEQYF
TRBJ2-5	TRBV29-1	15	CSVEASGRAFETQYF
TRBJ2-1	TRBV19	15	CASSITSGTYNEQFF
TRBJ2-6	TRBV19	20	CAGSIVAGAKLLSGANVLTF
TRBJ2-1	TRBV20-1	16	CSAREAGRKFHNEQFF
TRBJ1-2	TRBV27	16	CASSFAGKSGISGYTF
TRBJ2-7	TRBV27	16	CASSFTGGFSIYEQYF
TRBJ2-7	TRBV7-8	15	CASSLGTRSPYEQYF
TRBJ2-6	TRBV11-2	18	CACSGRGGFELWANVLTF
TRBJ2-7	TRBV5-6	16	CASSLSGTGGSYEQYF
TRBJ2-1	TRBV7-2	16	CASSPLRDRQYNEQFF
TRBJ1-6	TRBV28	16	CASSLLGGSYNSPLHF
TRBJ2-1	TRBV4-1	19	CASSFGDPKIGGAYNEQFF
TRBJ1-2	TRBV7-8	12	CASSLGDVGYTF
TRBJ2-2	TRBV20-1	16	CSATGIRDRNTGELFF
TRBJ1-2	TRBV6-5	17	CASSHSWRQDPNYGYTF
TRBJ1-4	TRBV24-1	16	CATSDGDGGNNEKLFF
TRBJ1-5	TRBV27	18	CASSTRYRQGNSNQPQHF
TRBJ1-4	TRBV3-1	15	CASSQGQGGNEKLFF
TRBJ2-5	TRBV9	18	CASSPWGTGGGVGETQYF
TRBJ1-5	TRBV7-3	24	CASSLRTEAGSVLRAVLRAWPQHF
TRBJ2-1	TRBV20-1	13	CSARNEGYNEQFF
TRBJ2-3	TRBV6-5	16	CASRAGPTTRTDTQYF
TRBJ1-4	TRBV19	14	CASSGTLTNEKLFF
TRBJ2-5	TRBV20-1	12	CSAEAGGETQYF
TRBJ1-5	TRBV10-1	16	CASIEEGRGSNQPQHF
TRBJ2-6	TRBV30	16	CAWSVGGAPGANVLTF